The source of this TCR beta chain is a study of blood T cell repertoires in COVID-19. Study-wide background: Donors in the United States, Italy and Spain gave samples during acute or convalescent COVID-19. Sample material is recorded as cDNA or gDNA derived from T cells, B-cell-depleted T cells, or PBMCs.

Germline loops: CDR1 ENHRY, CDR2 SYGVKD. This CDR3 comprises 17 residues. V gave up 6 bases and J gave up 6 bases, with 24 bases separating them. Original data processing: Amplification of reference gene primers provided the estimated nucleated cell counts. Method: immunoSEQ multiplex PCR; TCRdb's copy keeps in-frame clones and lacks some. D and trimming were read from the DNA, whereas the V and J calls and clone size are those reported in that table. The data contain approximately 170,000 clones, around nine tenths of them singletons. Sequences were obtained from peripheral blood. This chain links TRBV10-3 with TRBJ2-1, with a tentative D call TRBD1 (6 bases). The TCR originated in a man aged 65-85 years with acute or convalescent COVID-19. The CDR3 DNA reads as TGTGCCATCAGGGGGACCACAGGGAATTCGTACGGCAATGAGCAGTTCTTC. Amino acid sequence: CAIRGTTGNSYGNEQFF.